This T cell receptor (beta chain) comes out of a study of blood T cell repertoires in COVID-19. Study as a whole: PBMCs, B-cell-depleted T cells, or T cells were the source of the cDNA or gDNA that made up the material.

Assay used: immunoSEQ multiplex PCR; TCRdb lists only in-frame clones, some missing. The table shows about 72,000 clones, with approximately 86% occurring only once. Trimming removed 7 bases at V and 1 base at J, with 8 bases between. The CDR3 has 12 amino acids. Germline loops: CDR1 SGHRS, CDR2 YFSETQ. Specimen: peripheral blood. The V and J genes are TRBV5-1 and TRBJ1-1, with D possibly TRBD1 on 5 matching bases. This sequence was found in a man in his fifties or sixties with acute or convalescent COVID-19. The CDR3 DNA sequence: TGCGCCAGCTCCCAGGGGAACACTGAAGCTTTCTTT. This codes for CASSQGNTEAFF. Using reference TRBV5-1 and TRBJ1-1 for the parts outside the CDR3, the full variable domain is KAGVTQTPRYLIKTRGQQVTLSCSPISGHRSVSWYQQTPGQGLQFLFEYFSETQRNKGNFPGRFSGRQFSNSRSEMNVSTLELGDSALYLCASSQGNTEAFFGQGTRLTVV.